The T cell receptor (beta chain) under discussion was sequenced for a study of blood T cells in healthy people across ages. The second PCR ran about 6 to 12 cycles with a sample-barcoded 5' primer and J-beta primers. Via MiXCR, TCRdb re-called the 5' RACE reads, giving one row per CDR3 protein. The data show 1.5 million to 2 million distinct CDR3 sequences, with about 28% seen just once and about 8% held by the top ten. A word on this clonotype: This may be a read error: a much more frequent sequence differs by one nucleotide.

Germline V lookup: CDR1 SGHRS, CDR2 YFSETQ. The CDR3 runs 15 residues. Sequencing was done on a sample of blood. This chain uses TRBV5-1 with TRBJ2-6; TRBD1 matches 8 bases. The origin of this receptor is a woman aged 25 to 39 in good health. CDR3 sequence (DNA): TGCGCCAGCAGCTTGGTAGAGACAGGGGCCGACGTCCTGACTTTC. It translates to CASSLVETGADVLTF.